The source of this T cell receptor (beta chain) is a study of CD8 T cells in ankylosing spondylitis (dated by TCRdb to 2017 to 2019). Some background on the complete study: T cell receptor beta repertoires were profiled in healthy donors and ankylosing spondylitis patients so that disease-linked TCR variants could be found. Samples of peripheral blood were taken, and for ankylosing spondylitis patients, synovial fluid was collected as well. In total, the full study cohort was made up of roughly 100 healthy donors and some 26 ankylosing spondylitis patients. Points the paper makes about the study in general: A CD8+ phenotype was shown by the disease-linked clones, which were found at relatively low frequencies in peripheral blood. A TCR beta motif made up of several highly homologous amino acid variants appeared to be characteristic of blood from ankylosing spondylitis patients. The disease-linked clones were reported as significantly enriched in matched synovial fluid samples from ankylosing spondylitis patients. Some TCR beta motif variants had previously been reported in synovial fluid and blood of reactive arthritis patients, which suggested common disease-initiation mechanisms.

CDR1 and CDR2 were assigned from the germline V gene as SGDLS and YYNGEE. From the cysteine up to the phenylalanine, the CDR3 has a length of 15 residues. The CDR3 DNA has 45 bases and is translated from base 1. V lost 4 bases and J lost 5 bases; the stretch between them is 18 bases long. Reads for this sample came from an Illumina HiSeq 2500. Quantitative 5'-RACE with molecular barcodes was the method used to prepare the TCR beta libraries. The authors' analysis ran thus. A new computational method, built on a probabilistic model of VDJ rearrangement, was used to identify disease-linked TCR variants. TCRdb passed the public sequencing reads through fastp at Q25 and MiXCR, retaining productive beta sequences. CDR3 protein sequences are deduplicated, and each keeps its most common genes and DNA. In this record, the V and J calls reflect TCRdb's handling and not the investigators' own analysis. Present in this sample are more than 25,000 distinct CDR3 sequences, 4.5% to 5.5% of which were seen just once. The biggest ten clones account for roughly 1.9% of the sample.

Concerning this clonotype itself: Its antigen is not yet known. No qualities accompany the bases; no much larger clone lies one base away.

The receptor was isolated from a female donor with ankylosing spondylitis or in good health (not recorded which). The chain joins TRBV9 to TRBJ2-5, and the D gene may be TRBD2, 6 bases matching. What was sequenced was blood, either unsorted or a sorted T cell fraction (not recorded which). The CDR3 region: CASSPYLAGPETQYF. The nucleotide sequence is TGTGCCAGCAGCCCGTATTTGGCGGGGCCTGAGACCCAGTACTTC.